This T cell receptor (beta chain) was recorded in a study of CD8+CD57+ T cells in acquired aplastic anemia. Worth noting for this clonotype: Its antigen remains unidentified.

Findings of the study overall: A set of twenty-nine CD8+ CDR3 sequences was shared between patients and controls, and these sequences appeared highly expressed in patients.

TCR beta VDJ and CDR3 profiles were obtained from a genomic DNA template. TCRdb called the reads again in MiXCR, with one record for every CDR3 protein. The sample comprises about 100,000 distinct CDR3 sequences, 51% of which are singletons, and roughly 31% rests with the top ten. The CDR3 runs to 14 residues. Germline V gene data show CDR1 as LNHDA and CDR2 as SQIVND (reference sequence). Trimming left V 0 bases short and J 8 bases short, with 10 bases between. The chain combines TRBV19 with TRBJ1-4; D unresolved. The sequenced material came from sorted CD4+, CD8+, or CD8+CD57+ T cells (not recorded which) from PBMCs. The TCR comes from a human donor in good health, serving as a control. In nucleotides, the CDR3 is TGTGCCAGTAGTATAGAGTGGACGTTGGAAAAACTGTTTTTT. Encoded protein: CASSIEWTLEKLFF.